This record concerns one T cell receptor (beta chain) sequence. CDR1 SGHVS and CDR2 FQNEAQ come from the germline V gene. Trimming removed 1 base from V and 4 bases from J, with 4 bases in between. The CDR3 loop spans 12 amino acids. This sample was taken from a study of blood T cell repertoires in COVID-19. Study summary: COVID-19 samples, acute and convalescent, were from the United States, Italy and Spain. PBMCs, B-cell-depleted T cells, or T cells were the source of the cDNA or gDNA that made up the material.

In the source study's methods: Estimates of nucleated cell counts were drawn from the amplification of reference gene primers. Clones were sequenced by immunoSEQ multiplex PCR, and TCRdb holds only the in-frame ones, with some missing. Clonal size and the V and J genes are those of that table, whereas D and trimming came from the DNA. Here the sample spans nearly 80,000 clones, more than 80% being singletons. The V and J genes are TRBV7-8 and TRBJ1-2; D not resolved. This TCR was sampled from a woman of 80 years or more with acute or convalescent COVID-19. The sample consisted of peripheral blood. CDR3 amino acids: CASSLGLYGYTF. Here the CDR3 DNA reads TGTGCCAGCAGCTTAGGACTCTATGGCTACACCTTC.